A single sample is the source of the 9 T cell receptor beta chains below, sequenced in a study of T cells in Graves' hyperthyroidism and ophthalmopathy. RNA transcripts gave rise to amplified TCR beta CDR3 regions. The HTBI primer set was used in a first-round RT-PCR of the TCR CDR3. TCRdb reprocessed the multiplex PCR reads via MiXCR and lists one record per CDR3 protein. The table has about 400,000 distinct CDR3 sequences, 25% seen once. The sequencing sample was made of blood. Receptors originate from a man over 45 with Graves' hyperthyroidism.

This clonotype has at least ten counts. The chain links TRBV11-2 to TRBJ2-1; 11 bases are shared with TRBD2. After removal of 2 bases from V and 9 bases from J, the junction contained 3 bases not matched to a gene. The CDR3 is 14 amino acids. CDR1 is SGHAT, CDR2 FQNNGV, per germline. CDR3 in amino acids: CASSLTSGSGEQFF. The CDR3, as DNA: TGTGCCAGCAGCTTAACTAGCGGGAGTGGTGAGCAGTTCTTC. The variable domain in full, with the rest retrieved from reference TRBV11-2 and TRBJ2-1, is EAGVAQSPRYKIIEKRQSVAFWCNPISGHATLYWYQQILGQGPKLLIQFQNNGVVDDSQLPKDRFSAERLKGVDSTLKIQPAKLEDSAVYLCASSLTSGSGEQFFGPGTRLTVL.

The CDR3 nucleotides read TGTGCCAGCACCGCGGGACTAGCGGGATTGGAGACCCAGTACTTC. It encodes CASTAGLAGLETQYF. The rearrangement joins TRBV7-9 to TRBJ2-5; 13 positions match TRBD2. Germline CDR1 and CDR2: SEHNR and FQNEAQ (reference sequence). CDR3 length equals 15 residues. Trimming cost V 7 bases and J 5 bases; bases outside gene matches: 7.

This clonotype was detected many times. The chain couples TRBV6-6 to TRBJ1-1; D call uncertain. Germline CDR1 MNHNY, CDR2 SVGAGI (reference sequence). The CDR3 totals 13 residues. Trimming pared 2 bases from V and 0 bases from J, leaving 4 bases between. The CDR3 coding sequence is TGTGCCAGCAGTTACAATGTGAACACTGAAGCTTTCTTT. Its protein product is CASSYNVNTEAFF.

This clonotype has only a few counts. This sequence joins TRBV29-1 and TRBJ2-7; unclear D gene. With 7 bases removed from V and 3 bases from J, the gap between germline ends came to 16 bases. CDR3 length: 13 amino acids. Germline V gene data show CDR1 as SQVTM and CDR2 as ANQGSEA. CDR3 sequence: CSAESEFNYEQYF. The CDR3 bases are TGCAGCGCCGAAAGCGAGTTCAACTACGAGCAGTACTTC.

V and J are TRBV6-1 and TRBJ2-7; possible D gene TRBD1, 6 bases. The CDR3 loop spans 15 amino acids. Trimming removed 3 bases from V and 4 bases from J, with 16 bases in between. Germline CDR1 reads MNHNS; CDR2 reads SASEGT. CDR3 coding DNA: TGTGCCAGCAGTGAGGTCGCCCGGACAGTTTACGAGCAGTACTTC. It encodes CASSEVARTVYEQYF.

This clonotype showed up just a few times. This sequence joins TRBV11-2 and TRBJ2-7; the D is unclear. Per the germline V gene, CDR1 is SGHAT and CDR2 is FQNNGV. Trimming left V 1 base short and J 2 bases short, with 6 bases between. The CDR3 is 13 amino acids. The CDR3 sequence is CASSLGVPYEQYF. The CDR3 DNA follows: TGTGCCAGCAGCTTAGGGGTACCCTACGAGCAGTACTTC.

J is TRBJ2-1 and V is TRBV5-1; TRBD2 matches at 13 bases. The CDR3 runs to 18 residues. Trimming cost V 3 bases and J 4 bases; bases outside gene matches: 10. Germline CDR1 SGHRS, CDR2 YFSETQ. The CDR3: CASSSGLAGVDSYNEQFF. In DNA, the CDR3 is TGCGCCAGCAGCTCTGGACTAGCGGGAGTAGATTCTTACAATGAGCAGTTCTTC. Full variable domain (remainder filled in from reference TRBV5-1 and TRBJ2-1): KAGVTQTPRYLIKTRGQQVTLSCSPISGHRSVSWYQQTPGQGLQFLFEYFSETQRNKGNFPGRFSGRQFSNSRSEMNVSTLELGDSALYLCASSSGLAGVDSYNEQFFGPGTRLTVL.

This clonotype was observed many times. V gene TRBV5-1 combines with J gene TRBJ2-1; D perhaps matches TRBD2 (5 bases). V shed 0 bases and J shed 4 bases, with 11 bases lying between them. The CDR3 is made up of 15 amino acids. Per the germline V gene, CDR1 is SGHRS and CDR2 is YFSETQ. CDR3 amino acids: CASSLAEGQYNEQFF. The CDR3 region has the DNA TGCGCCAGCAGCTTGGCCGAGGGTCAGTACAATGAGCAGTTCTTC.

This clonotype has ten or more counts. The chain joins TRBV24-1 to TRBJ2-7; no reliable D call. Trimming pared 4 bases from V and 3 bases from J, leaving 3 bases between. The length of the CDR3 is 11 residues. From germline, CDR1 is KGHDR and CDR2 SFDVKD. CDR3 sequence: CATSDLYEQYF. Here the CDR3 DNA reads TGTGCCACCAGTGACCTCTACGAGCAGTACTTC.